The clone carrying this T cell receptor (beta chain) was seen only once. This CDR3 contains 14 residues. V was clipped by 1 base and J by 6 bases, with 11 bases between them. Germline CDR1 SNHLY, CDR2 FYNNEI. This record belongs to a study of blood T cell repertoires in COVID-19. Categorization into cohorts depended on clinical history that participants reported. Clones were read by immunoSEQ multiplex PCR, and TCRdb kept only the in-frame ones, dropping some. Of more than 250,000 clones listed, roughly 88% were seen once; the top ten hold 1.2%. The V call is TRBV2, the J call TRBJ2-3, with unresolved D. Sample: PBMCs or T cells enriched from blood (not recorded which). This receptor was taken from a woman aged 40 to 50 with acute COVID-19. For the CDR3, the DNA is TGTGCCAGCAGTGAAGACAGTAATCGGGATACGCAGTATTTT. Its protein is CASSEDSNRDTQYF.